Below, 8 T cell receptor beta chains from the same sample are listed, as sequenced in a study of blood T cell repertoires in COVID-19. The method was immunoSEQ multiplex PCR; TCRdb's version includes in-frame clones alone and lacks a portion of them. The sample includes under 95,000 clones, 88% of them seen just once. Sequenced sample: peripheral blood. These receptors came from a human donor in a cohort sampled during active COVID-19.

This clone was seen a single time. V usage is TRBV5-4 and J usage is TRBJ2-3; 12 bases agree with TRBD2. This CDR3 spans 18 amino acids. Germline V CDR1 and CDR2: SGHNT, YYREEE (reference sequence). V gave up 4 bases and J gave up 1 base; unmatched junction bases: 10. The CDR3 bases are TGTGCCAGCAGCGCCCCACTAGCGGGAGGCGGAGGCACAGATACGCAGTATTTT. Protein: CASSAPLAGGGGTDTQYF.

V is TRBV6-6 and J is TRBJ1-2; 9 bases line up with TRBD1. This CDR3 has 13 amino acids. With V trimmed by 2 bases and J by 8 bases, 3 bases remained unmatched. Germline V lookup: CDR1 MNHNY, CDR2 SVGAGI (reference sequence). The CDR3 loop is CASSYTGTGGYTF. CDR3 DNA: TGTGCCAGCAGTTACACCGGGACAGGGGGCTACACCTTC.

This chain connects TRBV6-6 to TRBJ1-1; D gene ambiguous. V was cut by 7 bases and J by 6 bases, with 15 bases left in between. CDR1 and CDR2 (germline): MNHNY, SVGAGI (reference sequence). The length of the CDR3 is 13 residues. This CDR3 reads CASTLGGAAEAFF. In DNA, the CDR3 is TGTGCCAGCACTTTAGGAGGAGCGGCTGAAGCTTTCTTT.

This clone appeared once. The chain uses TRBV4-1 and TRBJ1-4, with D possibly TRBD1 on 6 matching bases. CDR3 length: 15 amino acids. CDR1 is MGHRA and CDR2 is YSYEKL in the germline V gene. Trimming removed 4 bases from V and 6 bases from J, with 15 bases in between. DNA for the CDR3: TGCGCCAGCAGCCTCCTGAGGGGGGGCTATGAAAAACTGTTTTTT. The encoded protein is CASSLLRGGYEKLFF.

The chain recombines TRBV5-1 with TRBJ2-2; D not certain. Germline values: CDR1 SGHRS, CDR2 YFSETQ. There are 13 residues in the CDR3. Trimming took 3 bases from V and 8 from J, leaving 11 bases between them. CDR3 nucleotide sequence: TGCGCCAGCAGCTCGTTGGCCAGGGGGGAGCTGTTTTTT. Amino acid sequence: CASSSLARGELFF.

The chain combines TRBV11-2 with TRBJ1-4, with D unclear. This CDR3 comprises 12 residues. V lost 5 bases to trimming and J lost 8 bases, with 9 bases between them. Germline CDR1 and CDR2: SGHAT and FQNNGV. CDR3 DNA: TGTGCCAGCAGCCCCGGCGGCGAAAAACTGTTTTTT. It yields the protein CASSPGGEKLFF.

This clone was recorded only once. The V call is TRBV15, the J call TRBJ2-3, with D possibly being TRBD2 (6 bases). Trimming took off 3 bases at V and 8 bases at J, with 12 bases between the two ends. The CDR3 loop spans 13 amino acids. The germline CDR1 and CDR2 sequences are LNHNV and YYDKDF (reference sequence). The CDR3 region is CATSRPVGGTQYF. The CDR3 DNA reads as TGTGCCACCAGCAGGCCCGTGGGGGGTACGCAGTATTTT.

The chain combines TRBV6-6 with TRBJ1-2, with a weak D call TRBD1 (6 bases). The CDR3 loop spans 12 amino acids. Germline V lookup: CDR1 MNHNY, CDR2 SVGAGI (reference sequence). V was cut by 5 bases and J by 6 bases, with 10 bases left in between. The CDR3 DNA follows: TGTGCCAGCAGTACCCCAGGGGATGGCTACACCTTC. This codes for CASSTPGDGYTF.